This T cell receptor beta chain originates from a study of spatial heterogeneity in lung cancer. For the study at large: Available follow-up PBMC samples were sequenced, at a median of approximately two years post-resection. Among detected sequences, beta-chain ones consistently exceeded alpha-chain ones in number. Across the raw uncorrected reads, a unique TCR and UMI combination was observed, on average, more than ten times.

This clonotype was seen at least ten times. Time point noted: blood at routine non-recurrence follow-up after resection. Whole RNA from tumor, nontumor lung or frozen PBMC was sequenced unsorted. TCRdb redid the calling of the 5' RACE reads with MiXCR, one entry per CDR3 protein. The table lists some 120,000 distinct CDR3 sequences, 12% of them singletons. CDR3 size: 15 residues. V lost 0 bases to trimming and J lost 0 bases, with 8 bases between them. Germline CDR1 and CDR2: SQVTM and ANQGSEA. The gene calls are TRBV29-1 and TRBJ1-4; no clear D gene. This TCR came from a male donor with early-stage non-small cell lung cancer. The sequences come from PBMCs, collected at follow-up. CDR3 sequence reads: CSVEDRDATNEKLFF. The CDR3 nucleotides read TGCAGCGTTGAAGATCGAGATGCAACTAATGAAAAACTGTTTTTT.